The source of this T cell receptor (beta chain) is a study of shared clonotypes between healthy human individuals (dated by TCRdb to about 2020). Turning to the overall study: Two women and three men aged 18 to 49 years were included in the cohort. Per donor, leukapheresis produced somewhere between about 0.94 and 9 billion PBMCs. Per donor, three plates each were used for CD4 naive and CD4 memory, two for CD8 naive, and one for CD8 memory. To estimate repertoire size and how much clonotype sharing occurs between individuals, the study deeply sequenced the blood TCR repertoires of about 5 healthy adults. Libraries were prepared and TCR repertoires were sequenced by different laboratories using diverse techniques, in order to increase sequencing depth and limit assay-specific biases. The paper's findings and limits, for the study overall: Naive subsets generally had larger estimated clonotype richness than memory subsets. When several donors were compared, the shared fraction of clonotypes was 5% to 6.5% for naive CD4, 3% to 4% for naive CD8, about 2.5% for memory CD4, and 0.35% to 0.4% for memory CD8. Pairwise subsampling led to the expectation that sequencing depth would affect the degree of clonotype sharing among donors. Sampling was restricted to blood, and TCR repertoires in tissues likely differ from the TCR repertoires found in blood. The genetic and exposure-history diversity represented was limited by the small number of donors. Compared with non-shared clonotypes, clonotypes shared by all four sorted-subset donors had higher generation probabilities. Even with the large sequencing depth, rarefaction of the sorted-subset datasets indicated that sequencing was incomplete.

CD8 naive samples were obtained by positive selection for CCR7 among CD45RO-negative cells, yielding a CD45RA+CCR7+ population from which TemRA cells were excluded. The donors were healthy, HIV-negative adults with no recently reported acute infections or vaccinations. All donors were Caucasian adults living in Nashville, Tennessee, USA. Blood was collected by leukapheresis, and PBMCs were isolated by Ficoll-Histopaque density gradient centrifugation and then cryopreserved in liquid nitrogen vapor phase. Analytical flow cytometry was used to check the purity and quantity of every magnetically sorted T cell population. From each sorted fraction, genomic DNA was isolated and quantified by UV absorbance on a Nanodrop 2000c. CDR1 GTSNPN and CDR2 SVGIG were looked up in the germline V gene (reference sequence). The CDR3 covers 14 residues, taking in both the cysteine and the phenylalanine. Solely the CDR3 DNA is kept, with 42 bases framed from the first base. V gives up 2 bases and J gives up 5 bases, and the segment between their germline ends measures 15 bases.

Remarks on this clone: It lacks a known antigen. The record has no base qualities; no much larger clone is one base away.

Using the deep immunoSEQ assay, TCR CDR3 regions were amplified from genomic DNA by multiplex PCR. Extracted genomic DNA from each cell subset was spread evenly across all wells of several immunoSEQ 96-well plates, with each plate serving as a replicate. For sorted subsets, 200 to 250 ng of genomic DNA, equivalent to 25,000 to 35,000 T cell genomes, went into each replicate PCR. Purified libraries were measured with a Qubit 3.0 fluorometer, size-checked on a Bioanalyzer 2100, and measured again with the KAPA Library Quantification kit. Every immunoSEQ 96-well plate was sequenced on a dedicated single-read 150-cycle Illumina NextSeq 550 flow cell. The paper's data handling went like this. The immunoSEQ output contained only junctional sequences without quality scores, so filtering could not match that applied to full-length reads. Sequences were annotated with PyIR, a Python wrapper for IgBLAST v1.9, using IMGT germline references to assign V/J genes and CDR3. Reads were removed for weak V/J assignments (E-value above 1e-6), missing CDR3, stop codons, out-of-frame junctions, or ambiguous translated residues. V3J clonotypes were defined by identical inferred V gene, J gene, and CDR3 amino acid sequence. Percentage overlap between repertoires was computed as shared unique clonotypes divided by the size of the smaller repertoire. Three approaches were used to assess repertoire richness: RTK rarefaction, the Chao1 estimator, and Recon v2.1 estimates of unobserved clonotypes. OLGA was used to compute generation probabilities for all TCRbeta clonotypes that the gDNA method yielded from several donors. TCRdb took over this immuneACCESS table, retaining in-frame rearrangements with V and J assigned. Such tables are incomplete; in checked studies, under half of the missing clones stem from an unresolved V gene, and the remainder is unexplained. Clone size and V and J calls were adopted from that table, with D and trimming inferred from the DNA. This sample holds hundreds of thousands of clones; about 95% were observed only once. 0.11% of the sample is held by the ten biggest clonotypes.

Sequencing used naive CD8+ T cells sorted from blood. The cell subset or site label corresponds to: CD45RA+CCR7+. This TCR derives from a woman in her 30s in good health. In this chain, TRBV30 is recombined with TRBJ1-1; the D segment could be TRBD1, given 5 matching bases. DNA sequence: TGTGCCTGGAGTACCGGGACGGGAACAACTGAAGCTTTCTTT. Protein translation: CAWSTGTGTTEAFF.